Below are 26 T cell receptor beta chains sequenced from a single sample in a study of blood T cells in healthy people across ages. A second roughly 6 to 12 cycle PCR used barcoded and J-beta primers. MiXCR was run by TCRdb on the 5' RACE reads, yielding one entry per CDR3 protein. The table records about 760,000 distinct CDR3 sequences, around a quarter of them present only once. This sample also belongs to another study, concerning T cells of mothers and their children.

The sample consisted of blood. The receptors derive from a boy aged 10-17 years in good health.

The rearrangement joins TRBV5-4 to TRBJ2-7, with 8 positions matching TRBD1. Germline CDR1 reads SGHNT; CDR2 reads YYREEE (reference sequence). The trim removed 3 bases at V and 1 base at J, leaving 6 bases unmatched. The CDR3 spans 15 residues. CDR3 DNA: TGTGCCAGCAGCTACCGGGACAGGACTTCCTACGAGCAGTACTTC. Its protein is CASSYRDRTSYEQYF.

This chain uses TRBV28 with TRBJ1-2; D is possibly TRBD1 (6 bases). Germline CDR1 MDHEN, CDR2 SYDVKM. Between the trimmed V and J ends, which lost 7 bases and 4 bases, there was a span of 16 bases. The CDR3 runs 14 residues. The CDR3 is CASNYNNRAYGYTF. The CDR3 DNA is TGTGCCAGCAATTATAACAACAGGGCCTATGGCTACACCTTC.

This clonotype has only a few counts. V gene TRBV28 combines with J gene TRBJ2-2; D uncertain. The CDR3 is made up of 15 amino acids. Germline V gene sequence: CDR1 MDHEN, CDR2 SYDVKM. The germline V and J ends were trimmed by 5 bases and 2 bases, with 12 bases remaining between them. In DNA, the CDR3 is TGTGCCAGCAGTCCCATCCTAATCAACACCGGGGAGCTGTTTTTT. Translated: CASSPILINTGELFF.

The CDR3 region is CASSPTGTGGFKAKNIQYF. The DNA for the CDR3 is TGTGCCAGCAGTCCTACCGGGACAGGGGGTTTTAAGGCCAAAAACATTCAGTACTTC. The chain has TRBV12-3 or TRBV12-4 and TRBJ2-4; 11 nucleotides match TRBD1. The CDR3 sequence is 19 residues long. V shed 5 bases and J 1 base; nucleotides not matched to a gene: 13.

V is TRBV14 and J is TRBJ2-5; 14 bases map to TRBD2. With 4 bases clipped from V and 4 bases from J, the junction kept 5 bases outside the gene matches. CDR3 size: 16 residues. CDR1 is SGHDN, CDR2 FVKESK, per germline. DNA of the CDR3: TGTGCCAGCAGCCGAAGAGGACTAGCGGGAGGAGAGACCCAGTACTTC. Its translation: CASSRRGLAGGETQYF.

This clonotype has only a few counts. The CDR3 reads CASRPSGASSYEQYF. CDR3 nucleotide sequence: TGTGCCAGCAGGCCTAGCGGGGCCAGCTCCTACGAGCAGTACTTC. The chain is built from TRBV6-6 and TRBJ2-7, with TRBD2 matching over 9 bases. This CDR3 contains 15 residues. Looked up from germline, CDR1 is MNHNY and CDR2 is SVGAGI (reference sequence). The J segment lost 0 bases and the V segment lost 6 bases, leaving 6 bases of the junction unmatched.

This clonotype was found a few times. The J gene is TRBJ2-1, the V gene TRBV29-1, with TRBD2 matching over 9 bases. The V segment lost 5 bases and the J segment 8 bases; nucleotides outside the gene matches: 19. The CDR3 contains 17 residues. The germline V gene has CDR1 SQVTM and CDR2 ANQGSEA. The CDR3 loop is CSVLPTETSGPSDEQFF. The CDR3 DNA reads TGCAGCGTTCTACCCACCGAGACTAGCGGTCCTAGCGATGAGCAGTTCTTC.

The chain uses TRBV27 and TRBJ2-5; TRBD2 agrees at 8 bases. The DNA end is a closer match to TRBJ2-7, so the J assignment may be wrong. The CDR3 has 13 residues. Germline V CDR1 and CDR2: MNHEY, SMNVEV (reference sequence). In nucleotides, the CDR3 is TGTGCCAGCAGACTAGCGGCTAACTACGAGCAGTACTTC. This translates into CASRLAANYEQYF.

This clonotype was seen more than once but under ten times. V usage is TRBV28 and J usage is TRBJ1-4; 7 bases agree with TRBD1. Germline V gene lookup returns CDR1 MDHEN and CDR2 SYDVKM. The trim removed 2 bases at V and 6 bases at J, leaving 6 bases unmatched. The CDR3 runs to 15 residues. CDR3 protein: CASSLLARGYEKLFF. CDR3 DNA sequence: TGTGCCAGCAGTTTACTCGCCAGGGGGTATGAAAAACTGTTTTTT.

This clonotype was picked up a small number of times. This chain connects TRBV7-2 to TRBJ2-1; TRBD2 aligns across 9 bases. The CDR3 extends over 16 amino acids. Trimming cost V 3 bases and J 12 bases; bases outside gene matches: 15. Germline V gives CDR1 SGHTA, CDR2 FQGNSA. The CDR3 is CASSLGSSGALIRQFF. CDR3 DNA sequence: TGTGCCAGCAGCTTGGGGTCTAGCGGGGCGCTCATAAGGCAGTTCTTC.

This rearrangement joins TRBV5-6 to TRBJ2-7, with 8 nucleotides matching TRBD1. V trimming: 1 base; J trimming: 5 bases; junction bases outside the gene matches: 8. Germline loops: CDR1 SGHDT, CDR2 YYEEEE. This CDR3 is 15 amino acids long. CDR3 nucleotide sequence: TGTGCCAGCAGCTTGACACCGGACAGGGTGGACGAGCAGTACTTC. It specifies CASSLTPDRVDEQYF.

CDR3 DNA sequence: TGTGCCAGCAGTCCGCCGGGACTAGCGGGAGCCACCGGGGAGCTGTTTTTT. Translation gives CASSPPGLAGATGELFF. This chain connects TRBV12-3 or TRBV12-4 to TRBJ2-2; TRBD2 matches 14 bases. The trim removed 5 bases at V and 4 bases at J, leaving 6 bases unmatched. The length of the CDR3 is 17 residues.

The V and J genes are TRBV10-3 and TRBJ2-1; D tentatively reads TRBD1 or TRBD2 (5 bases each). The closer fit of TRBJ2-7 to the DNA end suggests the J call may be wrong. This CDR3 comprises 15 residues. Per the germline V gene, CDR1 is ENHRY and CDR2 is SYGVKD. In nucleotides, the CDR3 is TGTGCCATCAGTGAATCCGGGACGGTCTCCTACGAGCAGTACTTC. Encoded protein: CAISESGTVSYEQYF.

This clonotype showed up many times. This chain joins TRBV4-1 and TRBJ2-7, with a tentative D call TRBD2 (5 bases). The CDR3 consists of 17 residues. Germline lookup yields CDR1 MGHRA and CDR2 YSYEKL. Deletions cut 3 bases from V and 0 bases from J, with 18 bases between. CDR3 nucleotide sequence: TGCGCCAGCAGCCACGTGGGAAGACTAATGGGCTCCTACGAGCAGTACTTC. It codes for CASSHVGRLMGSYEQYF.

DNA for the CDR3: TGTGCCAGCAACTTTCGGACAGGGTACACTGAAGCTTTCTTT. It specifies CASNFRTGYTEAFF. The V and J genes are TRBV7-2 and TRBJ1-1; 8 bases agree with TRBD1. The germline V gene has CDR1 SGHTA and CDR2 FQGNSA. Trimming at V came to 7 bases and at J to 3 bases, leaving 7 bases not matched to a gene. The CDR3 is 14 amino acids.

This clonotype was seen only a few times. One end of the junction fails to match germline, which may point to a read error. V is TRBV6-5 and J is TRBJ1-1; no clear D. This CDR3 has 14 residues. Germline-derived CDR1 and CDR2 are MNHEY and SVGAGI. CDR3 sequence (DNA): TGTGCCAGCAGACCTGTTGGGGTGGGAACTGGAGCTTTCTTT. It translates to CASRPVGVGTGAFF.

The CDR3 reads CASSDFRASNQPQHF. CDR3 DNA sequence: TGTGCCAGCAGTGACTTCAGGGCCAGCAATCAGCCCCAGCATTTT. J is TRBJ1-5 and V is TRBV2; tentatively, D is TRBD1 (5 bases). Germline values: CDR1 SNHLY, CDR2 FYNNEI. The CDR3 spans 15 residues. Trimming cost V 3 bases and J 1 base, with 10 bases left between them.

The chain has TRBV20-1 and TRBJ2-1; 8 bases map to TRBD2. Germline V gives CDR1 DFQATT, CDR2 SNEGSKA (reference sequence). V gave up 7 bases and J gave up 3 bases; unmatched junction bases: 8. CDR3 length equals 14 residues. CDR3 in amino acids: CSVKLADLYNEQFF. As DNA, the CDR3 is TGCAGTGTTAAACTAGCGGACCTCTACAATGAGCAGTTCTTC.

The CDR3 DNA reads TGTGCCAGCAGCCAATGGTCTAGGGGGCTCTCCTACGAGCAGTACTTC. It is translated as CASSQWSRGLSYEQYF. The J gene is TRBJ2-5, the V gene TRBV3-1; 7 positions agree with TRBD1. Gene TRBJ2-7 matches the end of the DNA better, so the J call may be wrong. CDR3 length equals 16 residues. Germline CDR1 is LGHDT and CDR2 is YNNKEL (reference sequence).

The chain employs TRBV20-1 and TRBJ2-6; D uncertain. The germline V gene has CDR1 DFQATT and CDR2 SNEGSKA (reference sequence). V was pared by 0 bases and J by 0 bases, with 6 bases between. This CDR3 comprises 15 residues. Here the CDR3 reads CSARDPLSGANVLTF. The CDR3 DNA reads as TGCAGTGCTAGAGACCCCCTCTCTGGGGCCAACGTCCTGACTTTC.

This clonotype has only a few counts. In DNA form, the CDR3 reads TGCGCCAGCAGCCAACCCGGGACTAGCCACTATGAGCAGTTCTTC. Its translation: CASSQPGTSHYEQFF. The chain links TRBV4-1 to TRBJ2-5; TRBD2 matches at 9 bases. Near its end, the DNA agrees better with TRBJ2-1, so the J call may be wrong. The CDR3 has 15 residues. From germline, CDR1 is MGHRA and CDR2 YSYEKL.

V gene TRBV4-3 combines with J gene TRBJ1-2, with D uncertain. This CDR3 contains 14 residues. The V gene lost 0 bases and the J gene lost 7 bases, with 12 bases spanning the gap. Germline CDR1 LGHNA, CDR2 YSLEER. In nucleotides, the CDR3 is TGCGCCAGCAGCCAAGAAAAGGAGTTCGGTGGCTACACCTTC. Protein sequence: CASSQEKEFGGYTF.

The chain recombines TRBV7-9 with TRBJ2-7; D uncertain. Per germline, CDR1 SEHNR and CDR2 FQNEAQ (reference sequence). V lost 3 bases and J lost 5, with 11 bases in between. The CDR3 totals 13 residues. This CDR3 is CASSFGIVDEQYF. CDR3 sequence (DNA): TGTGCCAGCAGCTTTGGGATTGTTGACGAGCAGTACTTC. Looking up the rest from reference TRBV7-9 and TRBJ2-7 gives the full variable domain: DTGVSQNPRHKITKRGQNVTFRCDPISEHNRLYWYRQTLGQGPEFLTYFQNEAQLEKSRLLSDRFSAERPKGSFSTLEIQRTEQGDSAMYLCASSFGIVDEQYFGPGTRLTVT.

This clonotype came up once. The chain has TRBV29-1 and TRBJ2-5, with a weak D call TRBD2 (6 bases). Gene TRBJ2-7 matches the end of the DNA better, so the J call may be wrong. The CDR3 consists of 12 residues. Germline V gene sequence: CDR1 SQVTM, CDR2 ANQGSEA. This chain's CDR3 is CSVGDWDYEQYF. DNA for the CDR3: TGCAGCGTTGGGGACTGGGACTACGAGCAGTACTTC.

This rearrangement joins TRBV29-1 to TRBJ1-1, with D unresolved. V gave up 7 bases and J gave up 3 bases, with 15 bases separating them. Germline CDR1 is SQVTM and CDR2 is ANQGSEA. The CDR3 consists of 13 residues. CDR3 sequence reads: CSATGQVDTEAFF. The CDR3 nucleotides are TGCAGCGCTACCGGCCAGGTCGACACTGAAGCTTTCTTT.

This clonotype was detected a few times. The chain carries TRBV18 and TRBJ1-1; D possibly corresponds to TRBD1 (6 bases). The CDR3 is 15 amino acids. Trimming stripped 5 bases from V and 3 bases from J, with 16 bases between. Germline lookup yields CDR1 KGHSH and CDR2 LQKENI. The CDR3 loop reads CASSAARGLYTEAFF. CDR3 nucleotides: TGTGCCAGCTCAGCTGCCAGGGGTTTGTACACTGAAGCTTTCTTT.